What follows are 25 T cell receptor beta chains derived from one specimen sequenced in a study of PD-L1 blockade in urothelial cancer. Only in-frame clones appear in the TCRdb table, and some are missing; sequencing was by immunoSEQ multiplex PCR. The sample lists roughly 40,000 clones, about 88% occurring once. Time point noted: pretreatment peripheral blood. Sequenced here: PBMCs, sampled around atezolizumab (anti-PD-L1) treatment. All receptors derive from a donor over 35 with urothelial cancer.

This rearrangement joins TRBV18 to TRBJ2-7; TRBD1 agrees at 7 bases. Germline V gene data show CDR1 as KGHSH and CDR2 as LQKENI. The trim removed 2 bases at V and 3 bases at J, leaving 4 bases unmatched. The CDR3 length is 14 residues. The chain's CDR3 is CASSPRQGVYEQYF. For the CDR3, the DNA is TGTGCCAGCTCACCAAGGCAGGGGGTCTACGAGCAGTACTTC.

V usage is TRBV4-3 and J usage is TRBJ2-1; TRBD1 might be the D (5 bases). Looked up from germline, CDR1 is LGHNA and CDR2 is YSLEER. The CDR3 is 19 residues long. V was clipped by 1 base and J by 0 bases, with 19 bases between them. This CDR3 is CASSQALTYRIPSYNEQFF. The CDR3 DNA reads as TGCGCCAGCAGCCAAGCCCTGACCTACAGGATTCCCTCCTACAATGAGCAGTTCTTC.

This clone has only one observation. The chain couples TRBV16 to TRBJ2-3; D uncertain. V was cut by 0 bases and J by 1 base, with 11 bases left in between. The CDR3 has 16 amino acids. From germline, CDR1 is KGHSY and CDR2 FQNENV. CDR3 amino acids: CASSQSWIAGTDTQYF. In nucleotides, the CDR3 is TGTGCCAGCAGCCAATCGTGGATAGCAGGCACAGATACGCAGTATTTT.

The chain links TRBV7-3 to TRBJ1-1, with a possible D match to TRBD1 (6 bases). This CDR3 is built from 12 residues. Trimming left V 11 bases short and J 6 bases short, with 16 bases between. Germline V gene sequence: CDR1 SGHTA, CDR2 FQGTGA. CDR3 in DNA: TGTGCCTCGAGAGGGGGGGGGCCTGAAGCTTTCTTT. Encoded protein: CASRGGGPEAFF.

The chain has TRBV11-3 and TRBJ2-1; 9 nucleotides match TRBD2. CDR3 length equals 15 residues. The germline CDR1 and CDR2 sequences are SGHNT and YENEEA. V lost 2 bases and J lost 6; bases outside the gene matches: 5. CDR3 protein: CASSLRGSGGNEQFF. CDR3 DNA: TGTGCCAGCAGCTTACGCGGTAGCGGGGGCAATGAGCAGTTCTTC.

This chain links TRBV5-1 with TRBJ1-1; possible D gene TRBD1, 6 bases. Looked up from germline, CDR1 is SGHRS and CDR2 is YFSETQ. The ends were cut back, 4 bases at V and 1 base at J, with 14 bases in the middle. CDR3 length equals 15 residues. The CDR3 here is CASSNPRGQNTEAFF. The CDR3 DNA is TGCGCCAGCAGCAACCCCAGGGGCCAGAACACTGAAGCTTTCTTT.

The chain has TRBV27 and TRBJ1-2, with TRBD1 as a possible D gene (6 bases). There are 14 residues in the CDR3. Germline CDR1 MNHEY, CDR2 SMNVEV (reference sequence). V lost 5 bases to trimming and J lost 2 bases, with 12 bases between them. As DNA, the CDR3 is TGTGCCAGCAGTCCCCATGGGACAAACTATGGCTACACCTTC. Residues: CASSPHGTNYGYTF.

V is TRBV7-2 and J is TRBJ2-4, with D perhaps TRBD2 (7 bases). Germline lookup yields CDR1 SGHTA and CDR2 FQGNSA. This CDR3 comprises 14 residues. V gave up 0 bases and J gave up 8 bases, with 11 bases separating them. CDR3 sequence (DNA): TGTGCCAGCAGCTTAGCGGGGGGGCTTGACATTCAGTACTTC. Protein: CASSLAGGLDIQYF.

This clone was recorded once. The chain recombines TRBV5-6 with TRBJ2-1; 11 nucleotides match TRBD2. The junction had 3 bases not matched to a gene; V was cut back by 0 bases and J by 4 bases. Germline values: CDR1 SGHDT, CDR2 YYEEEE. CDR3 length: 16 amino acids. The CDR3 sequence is CASSLDPSGRYNEQFF. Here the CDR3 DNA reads TGTGCCAGCAGCTTGGATCCTAGCGGGAGGTACAATGAGCAGTTCTTC. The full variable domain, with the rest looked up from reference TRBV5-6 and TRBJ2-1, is DAGVTQSPTHLIKTRGQQVTLRCSPKSGHDTVSWYQQALGQGPQFIFQYYEEEERQRGNFPDRFSGHQFPNYSSELNVNALLLGDSALYLCASSLDPSGRYNEQFFGPGTRLTVL.

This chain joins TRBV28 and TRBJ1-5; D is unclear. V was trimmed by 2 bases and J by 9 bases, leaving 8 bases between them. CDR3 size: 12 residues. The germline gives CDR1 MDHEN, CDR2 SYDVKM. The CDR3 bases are TGTGCCAGCAGTTTAATAGGGAGGCCCCAGCATTTT. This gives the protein CASSLIGRPQHF.

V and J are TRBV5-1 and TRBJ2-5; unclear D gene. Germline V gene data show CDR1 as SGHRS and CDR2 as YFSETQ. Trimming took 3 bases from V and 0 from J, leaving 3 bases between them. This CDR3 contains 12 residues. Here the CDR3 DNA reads TGCGCCAGCAGCTCCAACCAAGAGACCCAGTACTTC. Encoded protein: CASSSNQETQYF.

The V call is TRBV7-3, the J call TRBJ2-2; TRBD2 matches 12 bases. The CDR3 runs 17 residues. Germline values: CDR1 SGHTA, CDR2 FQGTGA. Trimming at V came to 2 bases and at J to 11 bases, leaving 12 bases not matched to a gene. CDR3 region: CASSLGLAGGRGTELFF. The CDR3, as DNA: TGTGCCAGCAGCTTAGGGCTAGCGGGAGGGCGAGGGACCGAGCTGTTTTTT.

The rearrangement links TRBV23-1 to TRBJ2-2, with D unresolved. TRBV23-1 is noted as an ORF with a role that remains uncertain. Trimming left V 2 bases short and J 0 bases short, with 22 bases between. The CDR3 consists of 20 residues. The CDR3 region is CASSQPLRCSRFPNTGELFF. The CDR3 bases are TGCGCCAGCAGTCAACCCCTGCGGTGTTCGAGGTTCCCGAACACCGGGGAGCTGTTTTTT.

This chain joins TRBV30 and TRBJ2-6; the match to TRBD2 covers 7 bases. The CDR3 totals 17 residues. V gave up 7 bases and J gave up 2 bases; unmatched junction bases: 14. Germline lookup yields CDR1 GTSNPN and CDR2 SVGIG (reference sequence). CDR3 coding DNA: TGTGCCTCACCCCAAACTAGCGCATGGGCTGGGGCCAACGTCCTGACTTTC. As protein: CASPQTSAWAGANVLTF.

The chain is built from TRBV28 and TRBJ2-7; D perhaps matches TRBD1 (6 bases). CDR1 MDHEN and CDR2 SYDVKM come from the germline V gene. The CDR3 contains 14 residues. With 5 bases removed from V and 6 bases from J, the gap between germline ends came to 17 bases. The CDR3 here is CASSAPQGVREQYF. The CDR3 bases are TGTGCCAGCAGTGCCCCACAGGGAGTCCGCGAGCAGTACTTC.

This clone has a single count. For the CDR3, the DNA is TGCAGCGTTGCGGTTGGCAATCAGCCCCAGCATTTT. As protein: CSVAVGNQPQHF. This rearrangement joins TRBV29-1 to TRBJ1-5; D uncertain. CDR3 length equals 12 residues. Trimming stripped 4 bases from V and 2 bases from J, with 6 bases between. CDR1 and CDR2 (germline): SQVTM, ANQGSEA.

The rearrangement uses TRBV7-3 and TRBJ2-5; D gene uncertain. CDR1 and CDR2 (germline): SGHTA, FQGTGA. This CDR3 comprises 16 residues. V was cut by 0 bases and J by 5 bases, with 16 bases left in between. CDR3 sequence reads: CASSLTPPSLGETQYF. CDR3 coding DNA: TGTGCCAGCAGCTTAACCCCACCTTCCCTCGGGGAGACCCAGTACTTC.

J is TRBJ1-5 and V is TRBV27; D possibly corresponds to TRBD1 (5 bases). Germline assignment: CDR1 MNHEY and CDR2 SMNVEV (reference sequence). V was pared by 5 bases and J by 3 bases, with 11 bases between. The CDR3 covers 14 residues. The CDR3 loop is CASSPQGTNQPQHF. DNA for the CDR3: TGTGCCAGCAGTCCTCAGGGCACCAATCAGCCCCAGCATTTT.

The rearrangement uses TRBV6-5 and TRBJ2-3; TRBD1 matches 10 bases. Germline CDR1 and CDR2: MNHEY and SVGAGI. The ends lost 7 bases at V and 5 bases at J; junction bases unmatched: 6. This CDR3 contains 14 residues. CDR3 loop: CASTGTGVGDTQYF. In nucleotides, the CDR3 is TGTGCCAGCACCGGGACAGGGGTGGGAGATACGCAGTATTTT.

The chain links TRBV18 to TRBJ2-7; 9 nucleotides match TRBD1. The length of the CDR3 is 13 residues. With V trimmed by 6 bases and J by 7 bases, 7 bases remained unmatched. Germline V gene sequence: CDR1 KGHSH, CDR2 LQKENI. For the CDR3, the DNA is TGTGCCAGCTCGCGCGGGACAGGGTTTGAGCAGTACTTC. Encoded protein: CASSRGTGFEQYF.

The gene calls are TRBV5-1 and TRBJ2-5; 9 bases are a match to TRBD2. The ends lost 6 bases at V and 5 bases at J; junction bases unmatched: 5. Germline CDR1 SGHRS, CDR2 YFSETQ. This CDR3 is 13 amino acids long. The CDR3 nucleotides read TGCGCCAGCACCCTAGCGGGACGGGAGACCCAGTACTTC. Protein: CASTLAGRETQYF.

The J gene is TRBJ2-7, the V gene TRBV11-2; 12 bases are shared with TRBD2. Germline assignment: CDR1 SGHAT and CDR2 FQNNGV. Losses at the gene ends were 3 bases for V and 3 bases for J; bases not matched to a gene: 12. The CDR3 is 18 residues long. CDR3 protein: CASSFWTSGIRGFYEQYF. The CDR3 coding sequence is TGTGCCAGCAGCTTCTGGACTAGCGGGATCCGGGGCTTCTACGAGCAGTACTTC.

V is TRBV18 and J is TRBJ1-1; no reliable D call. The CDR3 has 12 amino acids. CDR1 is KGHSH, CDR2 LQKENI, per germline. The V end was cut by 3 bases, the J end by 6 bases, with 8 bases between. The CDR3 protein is CASSPAESEAFF. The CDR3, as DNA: TGTGCCAGCTCACCGGCGGAATCTGAAGCTTTCTTT.

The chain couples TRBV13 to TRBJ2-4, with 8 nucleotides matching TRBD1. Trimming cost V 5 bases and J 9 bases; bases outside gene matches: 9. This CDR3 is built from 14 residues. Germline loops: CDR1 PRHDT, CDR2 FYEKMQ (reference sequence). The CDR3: CASSPRTGSVIQYF. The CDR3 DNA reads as TGTGCCAGCAGCCCCCGGACAGGGTCGGTCATTCAGTACTTC.

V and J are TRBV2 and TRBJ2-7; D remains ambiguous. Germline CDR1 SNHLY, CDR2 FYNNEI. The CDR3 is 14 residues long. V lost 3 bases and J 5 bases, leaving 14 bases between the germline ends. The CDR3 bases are TGTGCCAGCAGTGAGATGTGGCTAGGCGACGAGCAGTACTTC. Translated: CASSEMWLGDEQYF.